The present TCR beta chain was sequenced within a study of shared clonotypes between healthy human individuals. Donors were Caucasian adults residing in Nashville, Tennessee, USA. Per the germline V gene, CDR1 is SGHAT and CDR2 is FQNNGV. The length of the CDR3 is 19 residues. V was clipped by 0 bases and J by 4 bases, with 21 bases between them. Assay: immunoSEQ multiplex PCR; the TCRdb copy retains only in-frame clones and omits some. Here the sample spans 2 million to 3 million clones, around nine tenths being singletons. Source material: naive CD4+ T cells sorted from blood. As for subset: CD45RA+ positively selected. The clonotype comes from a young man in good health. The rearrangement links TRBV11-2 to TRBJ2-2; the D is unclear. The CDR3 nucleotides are TGTGCCAGCAGCTTAGACGGGCATGCGGCACCGCCGCGCACCGGGGAGCTGTTTTTT. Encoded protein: CASSLDGHAAPPRTGELFF.